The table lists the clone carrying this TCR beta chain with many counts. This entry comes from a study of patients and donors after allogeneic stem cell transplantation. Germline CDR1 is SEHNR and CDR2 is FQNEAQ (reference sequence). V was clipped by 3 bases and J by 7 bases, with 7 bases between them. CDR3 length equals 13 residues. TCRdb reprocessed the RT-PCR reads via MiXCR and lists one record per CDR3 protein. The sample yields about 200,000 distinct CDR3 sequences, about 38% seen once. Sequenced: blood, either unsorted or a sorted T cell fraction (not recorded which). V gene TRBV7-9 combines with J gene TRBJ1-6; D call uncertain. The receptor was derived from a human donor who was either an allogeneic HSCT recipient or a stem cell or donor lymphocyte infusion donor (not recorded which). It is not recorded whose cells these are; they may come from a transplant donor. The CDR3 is CASSLEGNSPLHF. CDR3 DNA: TGTGCCAGCAGCTTGGAGGGAAATTCACCCCTCCACTTT.